These 28 T cell receptor beta chains came from one sample sequenced in a study of blood T cells in healthy people across ages. Alongside a J-beta primer mix, a sample-barcoded 5' primer served in a second PCR lasting roughly 6 to 12 cycles. MiXCR, run by TCRdb on the 5' RACE reads, gives a single entry per CDR3 protein. This table holds about 1.7 million distinct CDR3 sequences, 25% to 30% found once. Specimen: blood. The receptors were gathered from a woman under 40 in good health.

This clonotype has at least ten counts. The V gene is TRBV29-1, the J gene TRBJ2-1, with 8 bases fitting TRBD2. This CDR3 contains 16 residues. The germline CDR1 and CDR2 sequences are SQVTM and ANQGSEA. The trim removed 2 bases at V and 7 bases at J, leaving 13 bases unmatched. CDR3 in DNA: TGCAGCGTTGAATGGTACGGCGGGGGGATGGGAAATGAGCAGTTCTTC. It is translated as CSVEWYGGGMGNEQFF.

This clonotype was found a few times. This chain connects TRBV12-3 or TRBV12-4 to TRBJ2-1; TRBD2 aligns across 9 bases. V was clipped by 5 bases and J by 7 bases; unmatched bases: 15. The CDR3 contains 17 residues. The CDR3 loop is CASSPYRGGGALNEQFF. The CDR3, as DNA: TGTGCCAGCAGTCCCTACCGGGGCGGGGGGGCTCTAAATGAGCAGTTCTTC.

A single count supports this clonotype. The chain is built from TRBV12-3 or TRBV12-4 and TRBJ1-3; unclear D gene. Trimming removed 1 base from V and 0 bases from J, with 7 bases in between. The CDR3 is 15 residues long. Here the CDR3 DNA reads TGTGCCAGCAGTTTAGTCCTAAACTCTGGAAACACCATATATTTT. Encoded protein: CASSLVLNSGNTIYF.

The J gene is TRBJ2-1, the V gene TRBV7-7; 7 nucleotides align to TRBD2. CDR1 is SSHAT and CDR2 is FNYEAQ in the germline V gene (reference sequence). The CDR3 sequence is 12 residues long. The V gene end was trimmed by 5 bases and the J gene end by 10 bases; junction bases not matched to a gene: 5. The CDR3 DNA reads TGTGCCAGCAGCAGACTAGCTGAAGAGCAGTTCTTC. Translation gives CASSRLAEEQFF.

The sample holds one count of this clonotype. The V gene is TRBV28, the J gene TRBJ1-2; D uncertain. This CDR3 is built from 14 residues. Trimming pared 5 bases from V and 5 bases from J, leaving 15 bases between. Looked up from germline, CDR1 is MDHEN and CDR2 is SYDVKM. For the CDR3, the DNA is TGTGCCAGCAGTCCTGGCGGGCTATGGTATGGCTACACCTTC. It yields the protein CASSPGGLWYGYTF.

With regard to this clonotype: A much larger clone differs by one base, so this may be a read error. J is TRBJ2-1 and V is TRBV29-1; possible D gene TRBD1, 6 bases. Germline values: CDR1 SQVTM, CDR2 ANQGSEA. The germline V and J ends were trimmed by 0 bases and 12 bases, with 12 bases remaining between them. The CDR3 consists of 12 residues. CDR3 bases: TGCAGCGTTGAAGATGGGGGCTATGGGCAGTTCTTC. Translated, it gives CSVEDGGYGQFF.

This clonotype was detected ten times or more. The V gene is TRBV10-3, the J gene TRBJ2-1, with 8 nucleotides matching TRBD2. The germline CDR1 and CDR2 sequences are ENHRY and SYGVKD. J lost 4 bases, V lost 5 bases, and 7 bases had no gene match. The CDR3 loop spans 15 amino acids. CDR3 region: CAISSPSGRYNEQFF. The CDR3, as DNA: TGTGCCATCAGTTCCCCTAGCGGGCGGTACAATGAGCAGTTCTTC.

The chain employs TRBV29-1 and TRBJ2-5; 8 nucleotides align to TRBD1. The CDR3 runs 13 residues. The V segment lost 8 bases and the J segment 5 bases; nucleotides outside the gene matches: 10. Germline loops: CDR1 SQVTM, CDR2 ANQGSEA. The CDR3 DNA follows: TGCAGCTTAAGACAGGGGATCGGGGAGACCCAGTACTTC. Encoded protein: CSLRQGIGETQYF.

The chain joins TRBV3-1 to TRBJ1-1; 7 nucleotides agree with TRBD1. Germline V gene lookup returns CDR1 LGHDT and CDR2 YNNKEL (reference sequence). This CDR3 contains 16 residues. The junction had 9 bases not matched to a gene; V was cut back by 4 bases and J by 1 base. CDR3 DNA sequence: TGTGCCAGCAGCCCCTTAGGGGGCAGACCGAACACTGAAGCTTTCTTT. Residues: CASSPLGGRPNTEAFF.

As concerns this clonotype: A single base separates this from a much larger clone, so it may be a read error. The V gene is TRBV15, the J gene TRBJ2-1; D not certain. The CDR3 sequence is 14 residues long. Germline V gene lookup returns CDR1 LNHNV and CDR2 YYDKDF (reference sequence). CDR3 sequence reads: CATSRVAFYSEQFF. The CDR3 DNA sequence: TGTGCCACCAGCAGAGTGGCCTTCTACAGTGAGCAGTTCTTC.

For this clonotype: The germline gene is not matched at one end of the junction; a read error may be the cause. This chain joins TRBV11-2 and TRBJ1-2; a weak D match, TRBD1 (6 bases). The CDR3 has 12 residues. Germline CDR1 and CDR2: SGHAT and FQNNGV. CDR3 protein: CASSTTGSGCTF. CDR3 sequence (DNA): TGTGCCAGCAGCACCACAGGGTCTGGCTGCACCTTC.

As concerns this clonotype: A much larger clone sits a single nucleotide away, making a read error possible. The genes are TRBV29-1 and TRBJ2-3; weak D call: TRBD1 (6 bases). The DNA end is more similar to TRBJ1-5, so the J call may be wrong. Germline V gene sequence: CDR1 SQVTM, CDR2 ANQGSEA. The CDR3 loop spans 15 amino acids. This chain's CDR3 is CSVRQAGSGTDTQHF. In DNA form, the CDR3 reads TGCAGCGTTCGACAGGCCGGATCCGGCACAGATACGCAGCATTTT.

This clonotype showed up many times. The chain links TRBV5-5 to TRBJ2-7; no clear D. This CDR3 is built from 13 residues. Germline CDR1 SGHKS, CDR2 YYEKEE (reference sequence). The ends were cut back, 1 base at V and 11 bases at J, with 16 bases in the middle. CDR3 residues: CASSLSSGLWEYF. Here the CDR3 DNA reads TGTGCCAGCAGCTTGTCGTCGGGCCTATGGGAGTACTTC.

For this clonotype: A junction end diverges from the germline sequence, so it may reflect a read error. The chain joins TRBV6-2 or TRBV6-3 to TRBJ2-6; tentatively, D is TRBD1 or TRBD2 (6 bases each). The germline V gene encodes CDR1 MNHEY and CDR2 SVGEGT. The CDR3 has 14 residues. The CDR3 DNA reads TGTGCCAGCAGTCGCGACACGGGGGCCAACGTCCCGACTTTC. This codes for CASSRDTGANVPTF.

The sample holds a few counts of this clonotype. This chain joins TRBV6-2 or TRBV6-3 and TRBJ2-3, with 12 bases that match TRBD2. Looked up from germline, CDR1 is MNHEY and CDR2 is SVGEGT. The CDR3 contains 14 residues. The V gene end was trimmed by 4 bases and the J gene end by 6 bases; junction bases not matched to a gene: 2. CDR3 DNA: TGTGCCAGCAGTTGGACTAGCGGGAAGGATACGCAGTATTTT. Translation: CASSWTSGKDTQYF.

A few counts support this clonotype. The junction shows a germline mismatch at one end, possibly a read error. This chain uses TRBV5-4 with TRBJ2-1, with D perhaps given as TRBD1 or TRBD2 (5 bases each). Germline V lookup: CDR1 SGHNT, CDR2 YYREEE (reference sequence). The CDR3 totals 15 residues. The CDR3 region is CASSWDHRSYNEQFF. CDR3 sequence (DNA): TGCGCCAGCAGCTGGGACCACCGCTCCTACAATGAGCAGTTCTTC.

This clonotype was picked up a small number of times. The V call is TRBV11-2, the J call TRBJ2-3; D unresolved. Deletions cut 5 bases from V and 2 bases from J, with 11 bases between. Germline CDR1 reads SGHAT; CDR2 reads FQNNGV. This CDR3 is 14 amino acids long. The CDR3 here is CASSTVGYTDTQYF. The CDR3 region has the DNA TGTGCCAGCAGCACAGTTGGGTACACAGATACGCAGTATTTT. Full variable domain (missing parts from reference TRBV11-2 and TRBJ2-3): EAGVAQSPRYKIIEKRQSVAFWCNPISGHATLYWYQQILGQGPKLLIQFQNNGVVDDSQLPKDRFSAERLKGVDSTLKIQPAKLEDSAVYLCASSTVGYTDTQYFGPGTRLTVL.

This clonotype was counted between two and nine times. This chain links TRBV7-9 with TRBJ2-7, with D possibly matching TRBD2 (5 bases). CDR3 length: 15 residues. Per the germline V gene, CDR1 is SEHNR and CDR2 is FQNEAQ (reference sequence). V was cut by 6 bases and J by 0 bases, with 15 bases left in between. The CDR3 DNA reads as TGTGCCAGCAGTTCCCGACCGGGAAACTCCTACGAGCAGTACTTC. This translates into CASSSRPGNSYEQYF.

This clonotype turned up a few times. This chain links TRBV18 with TRBJ1-5; tentatively, D is TRBD1 (6 bases). The germline V gene encodes CDR1 KGHSH and CDR2 LQKENI. Trimming took off 4 bases at V and 1 base at J, with 14 bases between the two ends. This CDR3 region has 16 residues. The CDR3 bases are TGTGCCAGCTCACAAGGCAGGGGAACGAGCAATCAGCCCCAGCATTTT. This gives the protein CASSQGRGTSNQPQHF. Full variable domain (rest looked up from reference TRBV18 and TRBJ1-5): NAGVMQNPRHLVRRRGQEARLRCSPMKGHSHVYWYRQLPEEGLKFMVYLQKENIIDESGMPKERFSAEFPKEGPSILRIQQVVRGDSAAYFCASSQGRGTSNQPQHFGDGTRLSIL.

The chain has TRBV27 and TRBJ2-3; 10 bases are shared with TRBD2. This CDR3 contains 17 residues. Germline values: CDR1 MNHEY, CDR2 SMNVEV (reference sequence). With V trimmed by 6 bases and J by 0 bases, 9 bases remained unmatched. CDR3 loop: CASSFRLAGLSTDTQYF. CDR3 DNA: TGTGCCAGCAGCTTTAGACTAGCGGGTCTGAGCACAGATACGCAGTATTTT.

The CDR3 region has the DNA TGTGCCAGCAGCTCCCAGGGGCAAGCCGGGGAGCTGTTTTTT. Amino acids: CASSSQGQAGELFF. The rearrangement joins TRBV11-2 to TRBJ2-2; a possible D gene is TRBD1 (6 bases). The CDR3 covers 14 residues. CDR1 and CDR2 from the germline V gene are SGHAT and FQNNGV. Trimming left V 4 bases short and J 6 bases short, with 12 bases between.

The chain joins TRBV1 to TRBJ2-7; the D call TRBD2 from the table was never checked on the DNA. TRBV1 is shown as a pseudogene. The CDR3 is 21 amino acids. CDR3: CTSSQPRDSGTSGSLYNEQYF. The CDR3 coding sequence is TGCACCAGCAGCCAGCCGCGAGATTCCGGGACTAGCGGGAGTTTGTACAATGAGCAGTACTTC.

This chain connects TRBV7-6 to TRBJ1-1; TRBD1 is a possible D gene (5 bases). CDR3 size: 15 residues. Trimming left V 1 base short and J 4 bases short, with 13 bases between. The germline CDR1 and CDR2 sequences are SGHVS and FNYEAQ. CDR3 region: CASSLVGADGTEAFF. The CDR3 region has the DNA TGTGCCAGCAGCTTAGTAGGGGCTGATGGCACTGAAGCTTTCTTT.

V gene TRBV30 combines with J gene TRBJ1-4, with TRBD1 identical over 8 bases. After removal of 3 bases from V and 8 bases from J, the junction contained 8 bases not matched to a gene. Germline V lookup: CDR1 GTSNPN, CDR2 SVGIG (reference sequence). The CDR3 has 14 residues. CDR3 region: CAWRGRGQGEKLFF. The DNA for the CDR3 is TGTGCCTGGAGGGGCAGGGGGCAAGGAGAAAAACTGTTTTTT. Filled out from reference TRBV30 and TRBJ1-4, the complete variable domain reads SQTIHQWPATLVQPVGSPLSLECTVEGTSNPNLYWYRQAAGRGLQLLFYSVGIGQISSEVPQNLSASRPQDRQFILSSKKLLLSDSGFYLCAWRGRGQGEKLFFGSGTQLSVL.

This clonotype was seen repeatedly, ten times or more. This chain connects TRBV7-2 to TRBJ1-5; D is perhaps TRBD1 (5 bases). CDR1 SGHTA and CDR2 FQGNSA come from the germline V gene. CDR3 size: 13 residues. Deletions cut 3 bases from V and 6 bases from J, with 9 bases between. The CDR3 DNA sequence: TGTGCCAGCAGCTTCGGACAAACTCAGCCCCAGCATTTT. As protein: CASSFGQTQPQHF.

The CDR3 is CASSSFGANVLTF. In DNA, the CDR3 is TGTGCCAGCAGCTCGTTCGGGGCCAACGTCCTGACTTTC. This chain joins TRBV5-6 and TRBJ2-6; D unresolved. The germline V gene encodes CDR1 SGHDT and CDR2 YYEEEE. Trimming shortened V by 3 bases and J by 4 bases, and 5 bases separated the two germline ends. CDR3 length: 13 amino acids. Looking up the rest from reference TRBV5-6 and TRBJ2-6 gives the full variable domain: DAGVTQSPTHLIKTRGQQVTLRCSPKSGHDTVSWYQQALGQGPQFIFQYYEEEERQRGNFPDRFSGHQFPNYSSELNVNALLLGDSALYLCASSSFGANVLTFGAGSRLTVL.

This clonotype was counted between two and nine times. The chain couples TRBV7-7 to TRBJ1-2; the D is unclear. CDR1 and CDR2 (germline): SSHAT, FNYEAQ (reference sequence). The CDR3 is 15 amino acids. The ends were cut back, 3 bases at V and 0 bases at J, with 11 bases in the middle. The CDR3, as DNA: TGTGCCAGCAGCTTGAAGGCAGACACTAACTATGGCTACACCTTC. This translates into CASSLKADTNYGYTF. The full variable domain, its missing parts supplied by reference TRBV7-7 and TRBJ1-2, is GAGVSQSPRYKVTKRGQDVTLRCDPISSHATLYWYQQALGQGPEFLTYFNYEAQPDKSGLPSDRFSAERPEGSISTLTIQRTEQRDSAMYRCASSLKADTNYGYTFGSGTRLTVV.

A note on this clonotype: A read error may produce the germline difference seen at one junction end. J is TRBJ1-2 and V is TRBV5-6; D uncertain. The CDR3 length is 14 residues. CDR1 and CDR2 from the germline V gene are SGHDT and YYEEEE. The CDR3 sequence is CAGSLEGLNHGYTF. CDR3 nucleotide sequence: TGTGCCGGCAGCTTGGAGGGTTTGAACCATGGCTACACCTTC.